Presented here are 3 T cell receptor beta chains from one specimen sequenced in a study of blood T cells in healthy people across ages. Alongside a J-beta primer mix, a sample-barcoded 5' primer served in a second PCR lasting about 7 to 12 cycles. TCRdb analysed the 5' RACE reads with MiXCR anew, one entry per CDR3 protein. The data hold nearly 800,000 distinct CDR3 sequences, with roughly 25% observed a single time. These records were also assigned to another study, of T cells of mothers and their children.

The sequenced sample was blood. These receptors all stem from a boy between 10 and 17 years old in good health.

This sequence joins TRBV19 and TRBJ2-7, with D unresolved. V dropped 4 bases and J dropped 2 bases, with 6 bases sitting between them. Looked up from germline, CDR1 is LNHDA and CDR2 is SQIVND (reference sequence). This CDR3 contains 12 residues. For the CDR3, the DNA is TGTGCCAGTAGTACCAAGACCTACGAGCAGTACTTC. Its protein is CASSTKTYEQYF. The full variable domain, in which reference TRBV19 and TRBJ2-7 provide the parts outside the CDR3, is DGGITQSPKYLFRKEGQNVTLSCEQNLNHDAMYWYRQDPGQGLRLIYYSQIVNDFQKGDIAEGYSVSREKKESFPLTVTSAQKNPTAFYLCASSTKTYEQYFGPGTRLTVT.

This chain links TRBV29-1 with TRBJ1-2, with a weak D call TRBD1 (5 bases). V lost 6 bases and J 2 bases, leaving 13 bases between the germline ends. This CDR3 is built from 13 residues. CDR1 and CDR2 from the germline V gene are SQVTM and ANQGSEA. Here the CDR3 DNA reads TGCAGCGTCTCAGGGCGCCTAAACTATGGCTACACCTTC. Protein product: CSVSGRLNYGYTF.

The genes are TRBV7-3 and TRBJ2-1; 12 bases fit TRBD2. Per germline, CDR1 SGHTA and CDR2 FQGTGA. The CDR3 contains 18 residues. Trimming cost V 6 bases and J 0 bases; bases outside gene matches: 9. CDR3 residues: CASSRTSGVGSSYNEQFF. The CDR3, as DNA: TGTGCCAGCAGTCGGACTAGCGGGGTAGGGAGCTCCTACAATGAGCAGTTCTTC.